These 22 T cell receptor beta chains originate from one sample sequenced in a study of cytomegalovirus exposure and HLA in healthy donors. The PCR made use of 60 Vbeta and 13 Jbeta primers. Here immunoSEQ multiplex PCR was the method, and the copy in TCRdb shows in-frame clones only, minus some. The sample has 80,000 to 90,000 clones, under 85% seen once; the top ten hold under 3%. Specimen: PBMCs. The receptors here all came from a man aged 30-40 years in good health and CMV-seronegative.

The V and J genes are TRBV27 and TRBJ2-1; possible D gene TRBD2, 5 bases. Per germline, CDR1 MNHEY and CDR2 SMNVEV (reference sequence). The CDR3 totals 11 residues. V lost 4 bases to trimming and J lost 8 bases, with 6 bases between them. The CDR3 region has the DNA TGTGCCAGCAGTTCCGGGGATGAGCAGTTCTTC. It codes for CASSSGDEQFF.

The rearrangement joins TRBV6-5 to TRBJ2-5; weak D call: TRBD1 (6 bases). This CDR3 is built from 14 residues. The V and J ends lost 8 bases and 2 bases respectively, with 15 bases between them. CDR1 is MNHEY, CDR2 SVGAGI, per germline. CDR3 DNA sequence: TGTGCCAGCGCAGTGCGTCAGGGGCAAGAGACCCAGTACTTC. The encoded protein is CASAVRQGQETQYF.

This sequence joins TRBV5-1 and TRBJ2-5; the match to TRBD1 covers 7 bases. The germline V gene encodes CDR1 SGHRS and CDR2 YFSETQ. The CDR3 is 15 residues long. V lost 3 bases and J lost 3; bases outside the gene matches: 8. CDR3 sequence: CASSSRDSSKETQYF. The CDR3 DNA is TGCGCCAGCAGCTCCCGGGACAGCAGTAAAGAGACCCAGTACTTC.

The chain couples TRBV2 to TRBJ1-2; D is possibly TRBD1 (6 bases). This CDR3 region has 15 residues. From germline, CDR1 is SNHLY and CDR2 FYNNEI. V lost 3 bases and J 6 bases, leaving 17 bases between the germline ends. The CDR3: CASSDVGGVTDGYTF. The CDR3 coding sequence is TGTGCCAGCAGTGATGTAGGGGGGGTAACGGATGGCTACACCTTC.

The CDR3 here is CASSSPRDVGGVETQYF. The CDR3, as DNA: TGTGCCAGCAGTTCCCCCAGGGACGTCGGGGGAGTAGAGACCCAGTACTTC. The chain combines TRBV28 with TRBJ2-5; TRBD2 is a possible D gene (6 bases). Germline V CDR1 and CDR2: MDHEN, SYDVKM. The CDR3 extends over 17 amino acids. V was clipped by 4 bases and J by 4 bases, with 22 bases between them.

The chain combines TRBV18 with TRBJ2-5, with 13 bases lining up with TRBD2. Germline loops: CDR1 KGHSH, CDR2 LQKENI. This CDR3 contains 15 residues. With 3 bases clipped from V and 4 bases from J, the junction kept 2 bases outside the gene matches. The CDR3 loop is CASSPRTSGGETQYF. The CDR3 DNA sequence: TGTGCCAGCTCACCTAGGACTAGCGGGGGAGAGACCCAGTACTTC.

This clone was seen a few times. The J gene is TRBJ1-6, the V gene TRBV4-1; no firm D call. V shed 3 bases and J shed 13 bases, with 22 bases lying between them. The CDR3 is made up of 16 amino acids. Germline assignment: CDR1 MGHRA and CDR2 YSYEKL. The CDR3 sequence: CASSQSPWTTPGPLHF. The CDR3 DNA follows: TGCGCCAGCAGCCAGTCGCCTTGGACCACTCCGGGGCCCCTCCACTTT.

The gene calls are TRBV4-3 and TRBJ2-1, with 8 bases identical to TRBD2. The CDR3 spans 16 residues. V shed 0 bases, J shed 1 base, and the junction held 2 bases outside the gene matches. Germline CDR1 reads LGHNA; CDR2 reads YSLEER. The CDR3 is CASSQDTGGSYNEQFF. In nucleotides, the CDR3 is TGCGCCAGCAGCCAAGATACGGGGGGGTCCTACAATGAGCAGTTCTTC.

V is TRBV6-1 and J is TRBJ1-2; D remains unclear. Looked up from germline, CDR1 is MNHNS and CDR2 is SASEGT. V shed 7 bases and J shed 7 bases, with 13 bases lying between them. The CDR3 runs to 12 residues. DNA of the CDR3: TGTGCCAGCACCTCCTCAGTCCCTGGCTACACCTTC. As protein: CASTSSVPGYTF.

The chain links TRBV7-6 to TRBJ2-1, with D hard to call. The V end was cut by 1 base, the J end by 5 bases, with 6 bases between. The CDR3 has 13 amino acids. Germline V gene data show CDR1 as SGHVS and CDR2 as FNYEAQ. The CDR3 DNA reads TGTGCCAGCAGCTTAGTCGCGAACAATGAGCAGTTCTTC. Translation: CASSLVANNEQFF.

This clone has just a few counts. The chain combines TRBV30 with TRBJ1-4; D might be TRBD1 (6 bases). CDR3 length: 16 amino acids. Trimming took off 1 base at V and 0 bases at J, with 12 bases between the two ends. The V gene's germline CDR1 is GTSNPN and CDR2 SVGIG (reference sequence). The CDR3 bases are TGTGCCTGGAGTGATGACAGGACGGCAACTAATGAAAAACTGTTTTTT. This translates into CAWSDDRTATNEKLFF.

V usage is TRBV30 and J usage is TRBJ1-4; D uncertain. CDR1 is GTSNPN, CDR2 SVGIG, per germline (reference sequence). The CDR3 runs to 14 residues. The V end lost 4 bases, the J end lost 0 bases, and 9 bases lay between the germline ends. CDR3 in amino acids: CAWKAGATNEKLFF. The CDR3 region has the DNA TGTGCCTGGAAAGCCGGGGCAACTAATGAAAAACTGTTTTTT.

By its share, this clone is medium-sized. This sequence joins TRBV9 and TRBJ2-7; no definite D call. Looked up from germline, CDR1 is SGDLS and CDR2 is YYNGEE. The CDR3 sequence is 15 residues long. The germline V and J ends were trimmed by 0 bases and 7 bases, with 17 bases remaining between them. Here the CDR3 DNA reads TGTGCCAGCAGCGTAGATCCTAGAGGCCCTTTGGAGCAGTACTTC. It codes for CASSVDPRGPLEQYF.

V and J are TRBV5-5 and TRBJ2-2; D might be TRBD1 (5 bases). CDR1 and CDR2 (germline): SGHKS, YYEKEE (reference sequence). V lost 0 bases and J 0 bases, leaving 12 bases between the germline ends. CDR3 length: 17 amino acids. The CDR3 reads CASSLAWTKTNTGELFF. In DNA, the CDR3 is TGTGCCAGCAGCTTGGCCTGGACAAAAACGAACACCGGGGAGCTGTTTTTT.

The rearrangement uses TRBV9 and TRBJ1-5, with D tentatively TRBD1 (6 bases). Germline V lookup: CDR1 SGDLS, CDR2 YYNGEE. Trimming removed 5 bases from V and 7 bases from J, with 13 bases in between. The CDR3 loop spans 13 amino acids. This CDR3 reads CASSEGGAQPQHF. CDR3 sequence (DNA): TGTGCCAGCAGTGAGGGGGGGGCCCAGCCCCAGCATTTT.

The J gene is TRBJ2-3, the V gene TRBV28; D call uncertain. Germline assignment: CDR1 MDHEN and CDR2 SYDVKM. The V and J ends lost 3 bases and 2 bases respectively, with 12 bases between them. This CDR3 region has 15 residues. CDR3 region: CASSLVPESTDTQYF. For the CDR3, the DNA is TGTGCCAGCAGTTTGGTTCCAGAATCCACAGATACGCAGTATTTT.

This clone was seen only a few times. The rearrangement joins TRBV2 to TRBJ2-4; 7 bases fit TRBD2. The J segment lost 6 bases and the V segment lost 4 bases, leaving 9 bases of the junction unmatched. The CDR3 has 15 amino acids. CDR1 and CDR2 from the germline V gene are SNHLY and FYNNEI. This CDR3 reads CASSAPQGGVNIQYF. CDR3 in DNA: TGTGCCAGCAGTGCCCCCCAGGGAGGGGTAAACATTCAGTACTTC.

The chain couples TRBV6-1 to TRBJ1-2; 7 positions match TRBD1. The V gene's germline CDR1 is MNHNS and CDR2 SASEGT. V dropped 6 bases and J dropped 1; count of bases not matched to a gene: 5. This CDR3 is 14 amino acids long. Here the CDR3 reads CASRPGQNNYGYTF. Here the CDR3 DNA reads TGTGCCAGCAGGCCGGGACAGAATAACTATGGCTACACCTTC.

This sequence joins TRBV5-5 and TRBJ1-1, with 7 nucleotides matching TRBD1. The CDR3 loop spans 14 amino acids. The J segment lost 4 bases and the V segment lost 4 bases, leaving 7 bases of the junction unmatched. CDR1 is SGHKS, CDR2 YYEKEE, per germline (reference sequence). The CDR3 sequence: CASSTDRALTEAFF. CDR3 in DNA: TGTGCCAGCAGCACAGACAGGGCTCTCACTGAAGCTTTCTTT.

Here the CDR3 reads CASGYGGNQPQHF. In nucleotides, the CDR3 is TGTGCCAGTGGGTACGGCGGGAATCAGCCCCAGCATTTT. The chain is built from TRBV7-2 and TRBJ1-5; D is unclear. This CDR3 contains 13 residues. V gave up 9 bases and J gave up 4 bases, with 13 bases separating them. Germline CDR1 is SGHTA and CDR2 is FQGNSA.

The chain links TRBV29-1 to TRBJ2-5; D is perhaps TRBD1 (5 bases). The germline V and J ends were trimmed by 7 bases and 3 bases, with 12 bases remaining between them. The germline CDR1 and CDR2 sequences are SQVTM and ANQGSEA. This CDR3 spans 12 amino acids. CDR3 in DNA: TGCAGCGCTCCGACAGTTGAAGAGACCCAGTACTTC. Translated, it gives CSAPTVEETQYF.

The chain links TRBV19 to TRBJ1-5; a possible D gene is TRBD1 (6 bases). V dropped 5 bases and J dropped 6 bases, with 11 bases sitting between them. Germline V CDR1 and CDR2: LNHDA, SQIVND (reference sequence). This CDR3 is 13 amino acids long. For the CDR3, the DNA is TGTGCCAGTAGTCCAATACAGGGTCAGCCCCAGCATTTT. This gives the protein CASSPIQGQPQHF.